The 17 T cell receptor beta chains below come from one sample, sequenced in a study of PD-1 blockade in mismatch repair-deficient tumors. The table came from immunoSEQ multiplex PCR; TCRdb's copy has only in-frame clones and leaves some out. The top ten hold under 3% of the sample, which has under 95,000 clones, over 75% seen once. The sample in question was peripheral blood, obtained 12 weeks after starting pembrolizumab. The source of these receptors is an adult with mismatch repair-deficient cancer.

The gene calls are TRBV6-5 and TRBJ2-1, with D possibly being TRBD2 (5 bases). The germline V and J ends were trimmed by 7 bases and 2 bases, with 12 bases remaining between them. The CDR3 is 14 amino acids. Germline assignment: CDR1 MNHEY and CDR2 SVGAGI. The CDR3 here is CASTTSGAYNEQFF. CDR3 nucleotide sequence: TGTGCCAGCACCACCAGCGGTGCCTACAATGAGCAGTTCTTC.

The rearrangement links TRBV4-1 to TRBJ1-4, with 9 bases identical to TRBD1. Germline V gene lookup returns CDR1 MGHRA and CDR2 YSYEKL. The CDR3 consists of 15 residues. Trimming removed 3 bases from V and 7 bases from J; junction bases left unmatched: 6. This chain's CDR3 is CASSHGDRETEKLFF. CDR3 in DNA: TGCGCCAGCAGCCATGGGGACAGGGAGACTGAAAAACTGTTTTTT.

Here the CDR3 DNA reads TGTGCCAGCGGACTAGCGGGCCGGAACTACGAGCAGTACTTC. It encodes CASGLAGRNYEQYF. V gene TRBV6-5 combines with J gene TRBJ2-7; TRBD2 matches 11 bases. CDR1 MNHEY and CDR2 SVGAGI come from the germline V gene. The V segment lost 8 bases and the J segment 3 bases; nucleotides outside the gene matches: 6. The CDR3 consists of 14 residues.

This clone has just one count. The chain carries TRBV18 and TRBJ1-1; D is possibly TRBD1 (5 bases). The germline V gene has CDR1 KGHSH and CDR2 LQKENI. V lost 4 bases, J lost 4 bases, and 19 bases lay in between. There are 16 residues in the CDR3. CDR3 nucleotides: TGTGCCAGCTCACTAGATCCGCCAGGGATCAGCACTGAAGCTTTCTTT. Protein: CASSLDPPGISTEAFF.

V usage is TRBV27 and J usage is TRBJ2-1; 9 nucleotides line up with TRBD2. Germline lookup yields CDR1 MNHEY and CDR2 SMNVEV (reference sequence). Germline trimming cut 6 bases from V and 2 bases from J; bases unmatched to any gene: 5. The CDR3 extends over 15 amino acids. Here the CDR3 DNA reads TGTGCCAGCAGCGGCGGGAGGGCGGCCTACAATGAGCAGTTCTTC. Its translation: CASSGGRAAYNEQFF.

The rearrangement links TRBV4-3 to TRBJ2-7, with TRBD2 matching 10 bases. J was trimmed by 9 bases and V by 0 bases; bases with no gene match: 8. The length of the CDR3 is 15 residues. Germline V gives CDR1 LGHNA, CDR2 YSLEER. The CDR3 reads CASSQETSGSTRQYF. Written as DNA, the CDR3 is TGCGCCAGCAGCCAAGAGACTAGCGGGTCTACGAGGCAGTACTTC.

The chain carries TRBV19 and TRBJ1-5; unclear D gene. V lost 3 bases and J lost 12, with 9 bases in between. CDR1 is LNHDA, CDR2 SQIVND, per germline (reference sequence). The CDR3 totals 11 residues. The CDR3 sequence: CASSIDIVQHF. The CDR3 region has the DNA TGTGCCAGTAGTATCGACATAGTCCAGCATTTT.

This chain connects TRBV5-1 to TRBJ1-1; D might be TRBD1 (5 bases). CDR1 is SGHRS, CDR2 YFSETQ, per germline. V was trimmed by 7 bases and J by 0 bases, leaving 7 bases between them. This CDR3 comprises 12 residues. CDR3 sequence reads: CASGGVNTEAFF. The CDR3 nucleotides are TGCGCCAGCGGGGGGGTGAACACTGAAGCTTTCTTT. Combining the CDR3 with reference TRBV5-1 and TRBJ1-1 gives the whole variable domain KAGVTQTPRYLIKTRGQQVTLSCSPISGHRSVSWYQQTPGQGLQFLFEYFSETQRNKGNFPGRFSGRQFSNSRSEMNVSTLELGDSALYLCASGGVNTEAFFGQGTRLTVV.

The gene calls are TRBV18 and TRBJ2-7, with D possibly matching TRBD1 (6 bases). The CDR3 covers 16 residues. Germline assignment: CDR1 KGHSH and CDR2 LQKENI. The V gene lost 3 bases and the J gene lost 0 bases, with 15 bases spanning the gap. Written as DNA, the CDR3 is TGTGCCAGCTCACCCCCCCAGGGGCTGGGCTCCTACGAGCAGTACTTC. Protein: CASSPPQGLGSYEQYF.

The chain couples TRBV19 to TRBJ2-6; D possibly corresponds to TRBD2 (5 bases). This CDR3 region has 16 residues. Between the trimmed V and J ends, which lost 3 bases and 0 bases, there was a span of 9 bases. Per the germline V gene, CDR1 is LNHDA and CDR2 is SQIVND (reference sequence). The CDR3 protein is CASSIQGGSGANVLTF. CDR3 bases: TGTGCCAGTAGTATTCAAGGAGGCTCTGGGGCCAACGTCCTGACTTTC.

The rearrangement uses TRBV5-4 and TRBJ1-2; D ambiguous. The germline V gene has CDR1 SGHNT and CDR2 YYREEE (reference sequence). CDR3 size: 14 residues. The V end was cut by 0 bases, the J end by 2 bases, with 8 bases between. The chain's CDR3 is CASSLEQRNYGYTF. CDR3 coding DNA: TGTGCCAGCAGCTTGGAACAACGAAACTATGGCTACACCTTC.

J is TRBJ1-5 and V is TRBV6-6, with D maybe TRBD1 (6 bases). Germline CDR1 reads MNHNY; CDR2 reads SVGAGI (reference sequence). There are 13 residues in the CDR3. V was trimmed by 7 bases and J by 3 bases, leaving 10 bases between them. The CDR3 nucleotides read TGTGCCAGCACTTGGGGGCACAATCAGCCCCAGCATTTT. Amino acid sequence: CASTWGHNQPQHF.

This clone showed up just a few times. V gene TRBV11-3 combines with J gene TRBJ2-5, with D unclear. Per the germline V gene, CDR1 is SGHNT and CDR2 is YENEEA. Trimming took 3 bases from V and 2 from J, leaving 10 bases between them. The CDR3 covers 14 residues. CDR3 amino acids: CASSLVAAQETQYF. The CDR3 coding sequence is TGTGCCAGCAGCTTGGTGGCGGCACAAGAGACCCAGTACTTC.

The rearrangement links TRBV27 to TRBJ2-1, with D uncertain. V was trimmed by 3 bases and J by 2 bases, leaving 8 bases between them. The germline gives CDR1 MNHEY, CDR2 SMNVEV (reference sequence). The CDR3 is made up of 14 amino acids. The chain's CDR3 is CASSFSGPYNEQFF. CDR3 nucleotide sequence: TGTGCCAGCAGTTTTTCCGGACCCTACAATGAGCAGTTCTTC.

The genes are TRBV9 and TRBJ2-3; 8 bases align to TRBD2. The germline gives CDR1 SGDLS, CDR2 YYNGEE. Trimming removed 3 bases from V and 3 bases from J; junction bases left unmatched: 6. This CDR3 has 15 amino acids. The CDR3 nucleotides read TGTGCCAGCAGCGAAGCGGGAGTACGAACAGATACGCAGTATTTT. Amino acid sequence: CASSEAGVRTDTQYF.

CDR3 sequence reads: CASSPRGEKGAEGEAFF. The CDR3 DNA follows: TGTGCCAGCTCACCAAGGGGAGAGAAGGGGGCAGAGGGTGAAGCTTTCTTT. The chain joins TRBV18 to TRBJ1-1, with 7 bases matching TRBD1. V shed 2 bases, J shed 7 bases, and the junction held 16 bases outside the gene matches. Germline loops: CDR1 KGHSH, CDR2 LQKENI. The length of the CDR3 is 17 residues.

This chain uses TRBV6-5 with TRBJ1-5, with 7 positions matching TRBD1. Trimming cost V 6 bases and J 6 bases; bases outside gene matches: 8. CDR3 size: 14 residues. Germline V gene lookup returns CDR1 MNHEY and CDR2 SVGAGI. CDR3 bases: TGTGCCAGCAGGGCCGGGACAGTTAGTCAGCCCCAGCATTTT. Its translation: CASRAGTVSQPQHF.